This is a list of T cell receptor beta chains from one sample in a study of response to subunit inactivated influenza vaccine. In TCRdb, the RT-PCR reads were re-called with MiXCR into one record per CDR3 protein. The sample gives about 300,000 distinct CDR3 sequences, 20% to 25% of which show up once; 10% is in the top ten. This material consisted of PBMCs from blood, taken 21 months after vaccination. Receptor source: a man aged 45 to 75 who received an inactivated influenza vaccine. Each CDR3 is given with its conserved first and last residue. D genes are given only for firm matches. Where a row states a size, it is once, few, many or the class of an expanded clone; other rows omit it.

d_gene,j_gene,v_gene,abundance,CDR3nt,CDR3aa
TRBD1,TRBJ2-1,TRBV29-1,-,TGCAGCGTTGAAGTACAGGGGTTTGAGCAGTTCTTC,CSVEVQGFEQFF
-,TRBJ1-3,TRBV4-1,few,TGCGCCAGCAGCCCGACGCTGGGACGCTACTCTGGAAACACCATATATTTT,CASSPTLGRYSGNTIYF
-,TRBJ2-6,TRBV27,-,TGTGCCAGCAGTGAGGGCGGTGGGGCCAACGTCCTGACTTTC,CASSEGGGANVLTF
-,TRBJ2-2,TRBV4-1,-,TGCGCCAGCAGCCAAGTTGTCGGGAACACCGGGGAGCTGTTTTTT,CASSQVVGNTGELFF
TRBD1,TRBJ2-5,TRBV5-4,-,TGTGCCAGCAGGCAGACAGGGCAGGGAGAGACCCAGTACTTC,CASRQTGQGETQYF
TRBD1,TRBJ1-5,TRBV9,many,TGTGCCAGCAGCGTGGGACAGGGAGATCAGCCCCAGCATTTT,CASSVGQGDQPQHF
-,TRBJ1-4,TRBV27,few,TGTGCCAGCCCCAACAGGGTGGCGGAAAAACTGTTTTTT,CASPNRVAEKLFF
-,TRBJ1-6,TRBV18,-,TGTGCCAGCTCACCAGACAGGAGTTCACCCCTCCACTTT,CASSPDRSSPLHF
TRBD1,TRBJ1-5,TRBV7-9,-,TGTGCCAGCTCACCCGGGAAGGGACAGGAGCATTTT,CASSPGKGQEHF
-,TRBJ1-6,TRBV5-1,few,TGCGCCAGCAGCTTGGACGGGGACAATCATAATTCACCCCTCCACTTT,CASSLDGDNHNSPLHF
-,TRBJ1-5,TRBV9,few,TGTGCCAGCGGGAGGAGCAATCAGCCCCAGCATTTT,CASGRSNQPQHF
-,TRBJ2-2,TRBV14,-,TGTGCCAGCAGCCAACGACATGGGGGCCTAACCGGGGAGCTGTTTTTT,CASSQRHGGLTGELFF
-,TRBJ1-1,TRBV5-1,-,TGCGCCAGCAGCTTCCGCCTACAGAGCCCGAACACTGAAGCTTTCTTT,CASSFRLQSPNTEAFF
TRBD1,TRBJ2-3,TRBV20-1,-,TGCAGTGCTAGACGGGACAGGGATACGTATTTT,CSARRDRDTYF
TRBD2,TRBJ2-2,TRBV5-6,many,TGTGCCAGCAGCCGCACTAGCGGGAGTCCGGACACCGGGGAGCTGTTTTTT,CASSRTSGSPDTGELFF
TRBD1,TRBJ2-7,TRBV4-3,-,TGCGCCAGCAGCCAAAGTACAGGGGCCAACTACGAGCAGTACTTC,CASSQSTGANYEQYF
TRBD2,TRBJ2-5,TRBV11-1,-,TGTGCCAGCAGCCCCCTCACTAGCGGGAGGGCCTTTCGGGGAGAGACCCAGTACTTC,CASSPLTSGRAFRGETQYF
-,TRBJ1-5,TRBV7-8,-,TGTGCCAGCAGCTTAGCGCGGGGGGATCGGGGTAGCAATCAGCCCCAGCATTTT,CASSLARGDRGSNQPQHF
-,TRBJ1-2,TRBV29-1,-,TGCAGCGTATTCCAGTATGGCTACACCTTC,CSVFQYGYTF
-,TRBJ1-6,TRBV12-3/TRBV12-4,few,TGTGCCAGCAGTATGTGGTCCTATAATTCACCCCTCCACTTT,CASSMWSYNSPLHF
TRBD1,TRBJ2-4,TRBV7-2,-,TGTGCCAGCAGAGCGACAGGGAGTTCGGGTGGGGAAAACATTCAGTACTTC,CASRATGSSGGENIQYF
-,TRBJ2-3,TRBV20-1,-,TGCAGTGGGACCTGGACAGCGACCACAGATACGCAGTATTTT,CSGTWTATTDTQYF
-,TRBJ1-4,TRBV7-6,-,TGTGCCAGCAGCTCGTCCCGGGACGGCGCCTCCCTCCGTAATGAAAAACTGTTTTTT,CASSSSRDGASLRNEKLFF
TRBD1,TRBJ2-3,TRBV5-1,few,TGCGCCAGCAGTCATGGACAGGACACAGATACGCAGTATTTT,CASSHGQDTDTQYF
-,TRBJ1-2,TRBV16,few,TGTGCCAGCAGCCCCGACAGTGGCGGCTACACCTTC,CASSPDSGGYTF
TRBD1,TRBJ1-1,TRBV7-8,few,TGTGCCAGCAGCAGCTTCAGGGGGGAGAACACTGAAGCTTTCTTT,CASSSFRGENTEAFF
TRBD1,TRBJ2-2,TRBV10-3,few,TGTGCCATCAGTGAGTCGTCTTGGACAGGGAACACCGGGGAGCTGTTTTTT,CAISESSWTGNTGELFF
-,TRBJ1-2,TRBV21-1,-,TGTGCCAGCAGCTCGGACCGGAGTGGGCGCCTCTTCAGGGGAGGTCTCGGCTATGGCTACACCTTC,CASSSDRSGRLFRGGLGYGYTF
-,TRBJ1-6,TRBV7-2,-,TGTGCCAGCAGCACCCCCTATAATTCACCCCTCCACTTT,CASSTPYNSPLHF
-,TRBJ1-1,TRBV4-3,many,TGCGCCAGCAGCCCGGGACGTAGGAACACTGAAGCTTTCTTT,CASSPGRRNTEAFF
-,TRBJ1-5,TRBV7-9,-,TGTGCCAGCAGCTTAGGTTCGTTCAATCAGCCCCAGCATTTT,CASSLGSFNQPQHF
-,TRBJ1-4,TRBV7-9,few,TGTGCCACCAAGGTCCATTCAGCTAATGAAAAACTGTTTTTT,CATKVHSANEKLFF
-,TRBJ2-3,TRBV15,-,TGTGCCACCAGCAGAGATCCGGGACGCTACACAGATACGCAGTATTTT,CATSRDPGRYTDTQYF
-,TRBJ1-2,TRBV9,few,TGTGCCAGCAGCGTAGGAAGCGGAGCTAACTATGGCTACACCTTC,CASSVGSGANYGYTF
-,TRBJ1-5,TRBV4-1,many,TGCGCCAGCAGCCACCTCGGGGGGAGGCAGCCCCAGCATTTT,CASSHLGGRQPQHF
-,TRBJ1-4,TRBV6-5,-,TGTGCCAGCAGTTACCGGGCCAGGGATGAAAAACTGTTTTTT,CASSYRARDEKLFF
TRBD2,TRBJ2-7,TRBV25-1,-,TGTGCCAGCAGTGAAGTAGCGGGAGACCAGTACTTC,CASSEVAGDQYF
TRBD1,TRBJ2-7,TRBV10-3,few,TGTGCCATCAGGCCTCCGGGACAGGGATCCTACGAGCAGTACTTC,CAIRPPGQGSYEQYF
TRBD1,TRBJ2-1,TRBV20-1,few,TGCAGTGCTAGAGATACCCAGGGGGTCCACAATGAGCAGTTCTTC,CSARDTQGVHNEQFF
-,TRBJ2-1,TRBV6-1,-,TGTGCCAGCAGGGCAGAGGCCTACAATGAGCAGTTCTTC,CASRAEAYNEQFF
-,TRBJ1-4,TRBV6-5,few,TGTGCCAGCAGTTACAGGGGGACACGAGAAAAACTGTTTTTT,CASSYRGTREKLFF
-,TRBJ2-7,TRBV5-1,few,TGCGCCAGCAGCTTGGAGGCGGGACCCTACGAGCAGTACTTC,CASSLEAGPYEQYF
TRBD1,TRBJ1-1,TRBV30,few,TGTGCCTGGAACAACCGGGACAGGCCGAACACTGAAGCTTTCTTT,CAWNNRDRPNTEAFF
-,TRBJ1-3,TRBV21-1,-,TGTGCCAGCAGCCCACGACAAGATTGGGTTGGAAACACCATATATTTT,CASSPRQDWVGNTIYF
-,TRBJ1-1,TRBV20-1,-,TGCGGGGAAAAACAGGGAGGGAACACTGAAGCTTTCTTT,CGEKQGGNTEAFF
-,TRBJ1-6,TRBV6-2/TRBV6-3,few,TGTGCCAGCAGCCAGGACACCTCACTGAGATTCCACTTT,CASSQDTSLRFHF
TRBD1,TRBJ2-7,TRBV15,-,TGTGCCACCAGCAGAGGCCGGGACAGGGCCTACGAGCAGTACTTC,CATSRGRDRAYEQYF
TRBD2,TRBJ2-7,TRBV29-1,-,TGCAGCGCCGCACTAGCGGGGGGCCCCTACGAGCAGTACTTC,CSAALAGGPYEQYF